What follows describes a single T cell receptor beta chain. The V end lost 8 bases, the J end lost 3 bases, and 7 bases lay between the germline ends. The CDR3 covers 11 residues. The germline V gene encodes CDR1 SNHLY and CDR2 FYNNEI. The data were produced by immunoSEQ multiplex PCR, yet TCRdb's version contains in-frame clones alone and is incomplete. The sample holds roughly 120,000 clones, 75% to 95% seen once. This sample is drawn from a study of T cells after somatic rescue of genetic block. Sequenced: peripheral blood mononuclear cells (PBMCs). The receptor was derived from a young woman. This sequence joins TRBV2 and TRBJ1-1; D gene uncertain. The CDR3 spells CASCGYTEAFF. Here the CDR3 DNA reads TGTGCCAGCTGCGGGTACACTGAAGCTTTCTTT.